The 30 T cell receptor beta chains below all came from one sample that was sequenced in a study of CD8+CD57+ T cells in acquired aplastic anemia. Selection for sequencing was limited to patients who had shown CD8+CD57+ cell expansion by flow cytometry. Investigators profiled TCR beta VDJ and CDR3 from genomic DNA template. TCRdb recomputed calls from the reads with MiXCR, one row per CDR3 protein. This sample carries 160,000 or so distinct CDR3 sequences, 60% to 80% of them seen once, and the ten largest clones take approximately 50%. Sequencing was carried out using sorted CD4+, CD8+, or CD8+CD57+ T cells (not recorded which) from PBMCs. These receptor sequences come from a human donor with aplastic anemia.

The chain links TRBV7-8 to TRBJ2-7; tentative D call: TRBD2 (5 bases). Trimming left V 1 base short and J 5 bases short, with 12 bases between. The germline CDR1 and CDR2 sequences are SGHVS and FQNEAQ. The CDR3 contains 14 residues. CDR3 amino acids: CASSLGTLGHEQYF. DNA of the CDR3: TGTGCCAGCAGCTTAGGGACTCTGGGCCACGAGCAGTACTTC.

This clonotype occurred once. A read error is likely, as this CDR3 ends without the conserved phenylalanine or tryptophan. The chain uses TRBV19 and TRBJ1-5; TRBD1 aligns across 7 bases. This CDR3 contains 16 residues. Trimming removed 6 bases from V and 0 bases from J; junction bases left unmatched: 8. Per the germline V gene, CDR1 is LNHDA and CDR2 is SQIVND (reference sequence). The chain's CDR3 is CASSSPGTASNQPQHS. The CDR3 DNA reads TGTGCCAGTAGCTCACCGGGGACAGCTAGCAATCAGCCCCAGCATTCT.

This chain links TRBV29-1 with TRBJ2-1; D call uncertain. The V gene's germline CDR1 is SQVTM and CDR2 ANQGSEA. V was cut by 3 bases and J by 8 bases, with 5 bases left in between. This CDR3 contains 10 residues. The CDR3 sequence: CSVDIDEQFF. Written as DNA, the CDR3 is TGCAGCGTTGACATCGATGAGCAGTTCTTC.

This clonotype came up many times. This chain joins TRBV7-8 and TRBJ2-7; D is uncertain. The V gene lost 2 bases and the J gene lost 2 bases, with 13 bases spanning the gap. The germline V gene has CDR1 SGHVS and CDR2 FQNEAQ. The CDR3 runs to 15 residues. The CDR3 is CASSLIGPRTYEQYF. In DNA form, the CDR3 reads TGTGCCAGCAGCTTAATAGGTCCGCGGACCTACGAGCAGTACTTC.

The chain carries TRBV19 and TRBJ1-1; TRBD1 might be the D (6 bases). V lost 3 bases and J lost 5, with 10 bases in between. Germline V gene data show CDR1 as LNHDA and CDR2 as SQIVND (reference sequence). There are 13 residues in the CDR3. The CDR3 region is CASSMGRGTEAFF. CDR3 in DNA: TGTGCCAGTAGTATGGGGAGGGGGACTGAAGCTTTCTTT. Full variable domain (rest looked up from reference TRBV19 and TRBJ1-1): DGGITQSPKYLFRKEGQNVTLSCEQNLNHDAMYWYRQDPGQGLRLIYYSQIVNDFQKGDIAEGYSVSREKKESFPLTVTSAQKNPTAFYLCASSMGRGTEAFFGQGTRLTVV.

The rearrangement uses TRBV6-4 and TRBJ2-3, with 10 bases that match TRBD1. Germline V lookup: CDR1 MRHNA, CDR2 SNTAGT. The CDR3 consists of 17 residues. Trimming cost V 0 bases and J 1 base; bases outside gene matches: 4. The CDR3 protein is CASSDSAGTGGTDTQYF. CDR3 sequence (DNA): TGTGCCAGCAGTGACTCTGCGGGGACAGGGGGCACAGATACGCAGTATTTT.

This clonotype was seen only a few times. The chain is built from TRBV9 and TRBJ2-7; D is perhaps TRBD2 (6 bases). Germline lookup yields CDR1 SGDLS and CDR2 YYNGEE. CDR3 length: 15 residues. Trimming stripped 4 bases from V and 4 bases from J, with 18 bases between. CDR3 region: CASSYGPELAYEQYF. CDR3 nucleotide sequence: TGTGCCAGCAGCTATGGGCCCGAGCTAGCGTACGAGCAGTACTTC.

As to this clonotype: The junction shows a germline mismatch at one end, possibly a read error. The chain recombines TRBV11-2 with TRBJ1-1; D call uncertain. The length of the CDR3 is 13 residues. From germline, CDR1 is SGHAT and CDR2 FQNNGV. The CDR3 sequence: CASSLGKNTESFF. Here the CDR3 DNA reads TGTGCCAGCAGCTTAGGGAAGAACACTGAATCTTTCTTT.

Remarks on this clonotype: This likely comes from a read error, as the CDR3 has no conserved phenylalanine or tryptophan at its end. This chain links TRBV11-3 with TRBJ2-5, with 7 bases fitting TRBD1. The ends lost 1 base at V and 5 bases at J; junction bases unmatched: 4. The CDR3 has 14 amino acids. Germline CDR1 reads SGHNT; CDR2 reads YENEEA. This CDR3 is CASSLVGGTETQYI. DNA of the CDR3: TGTGCCAGCAGCTTAGTAGGGGGCACGGAGACCCAGTACATC.

This clonotype was detected a few times. The V gene is TRBV20-1, the J gene TRBJ2-5; 8 bases line up with TRBD1. The CDR3 is made up of 14 amino acids. The V and J ends lost 5 bases and 1 base, in that order; junction bases with no gene match: 6. Germline V gene sequence: CDR1 DFQATT, CDR2 SNEGSKA (reference sequence). In DNA form, the CDR3 reads TGCAGTGCTTCTGAAGACAGGGGCCAAGAGACCCAGTACTTC. Encoded protein: CSASEDRGQETQYF.

CDR3: CAIRPDRDGDTQYF. DNA of the CDR3: TGTGCCATCAGACCGGACAGGGATGGCGATACGCAGTATTTT. The rearrangement uses TRBV10-3 and TRBJ2-3, with TRBD1 matching 8 bases. The J segment lost 6 bases and the V segment lost 6 bases, leaving 8 bases of the junction unmatched. Germline CDR1 ENHRY, CDR2 SYGVKD. The CDR3 covers 14 residues.

This clonotype was counted between two and nine times. V usage is TRBV6-4 and J usage is TRBJ2-1; TRBD2 aligns across 9 bases. Unmatched junction bases numbered 0, after V lost 3 bases and J lost 6 bases. The germline gives CDR1 MRHNA, CDR2 SNTAGT. The CDR3 length is 13 residues. This chain's CDR3 is CASSEAGGNEQFF. The DNA for the CDR3 is TGTGCCAGCAGTGAAGCGGGGGGCAATGAGCAGTTCTTC.

V is TRBV2 and J is TRBJ1-3, with D possibly TRBD1 on 6 matching bases. Trimming took 7 bases from V and 9 from J, leaving 16 bases between them. Germline assignment: CDR1 SNHLY and CDR2 FYNNEI. The CDR3 has 13 residues. CDR3 sequence reads: CASNLGRGGTIYF. In nucleotides, the CDR3 is TGTGCCAGCAACTTGGGCAGGGGAGGCACCATATATTTT.

This chain connects TRBV12-3 or TRBV12-4 to TRBJ2-5; tentatively, D is TRBD2 (5 bases). V was pared by 3 bases and J by 5 bases, with 16 bases between. The CDR3 totals 15 residues. CDR3 residues: CASSFTDGRGETQYF. CDR3 nucleotide sequence: TGTGCCAGCAGTTTTACGGATGGGCGCGGGGAGACCCAGTACTTC.

This clonotype was seen at least ten times. This sequence joins TRBV29-1 and TRBJ2-7, with 9 bases lining up with TRBD1. Per germline, CDR1 SQVTM and CDR2 ANQGSEA. This CDR3 comprises 14 residues. J lost 0 bases, V lost 7 bases, and 7 bases had no gene match. The DNA of the CDR3 is TGCAGCGCTTCTACAGGGGGCAACTCCTACGAGCAGTACTTC. This encodes CSASTGGNSYEQYF.

The count of this clonotype is one. This chain links TRBV10-3 with TRBJ1-6; 7 nucleotides line up with TRBD1. The CDR3 contains 14 residues. Germline CDR1 ENHRY, CDR2 SYGVKD. Germline trimming cut 9 bases from V and 5 bases from J; bases unmatched to any gene: 7. CDR3 loop: CAITADRDNSPLHF. CDR3 sequence (DNA): TGTGCCATTACGGCAGACAGGGATAATTCACCCCTCCACTTT.

The gene calls are TRBV6-1 and TRBJ1-2; the D gene is possibly TRBD1 (6 bases). Trimming cost V 10 bases and J 8 bases, with 14 bases left between them. From germline, CDR1 is MNHNS and CDR2 SASEGT. The CDR3 spans 11 residues. For the CDR3, the DNA is TGTGCCACCTGGGGGCAGGGAGGCTACACCTTC. As protein: CATWGQGGYTF.

A few counts support this clonotype. The rearrangement uses TRBV10-3 and TRBJ2-7; 8 nucleotides agree with TRBD2. The CDR3 runs to 13 residues. Germline CDR1 reads ENHRY; CDR2 reads SYGVKD. V lost 9 bases and J lost 2; bases outside the gene matches: 6. The chain's CDR3 is CAIASGLAYEQYF. Here the CDR3 DNA reads TGTGCCATAGCCTCGGGACTAGCCTACGAGCAGTACTTC.

The genes are TRBV7-9 and TRBJ2-7, with 11 nucleotides matching TRBD2. The CDR3 has 13 residues. The germline gives CDR1 SEHNR, CDR2 FQNEAQ (reference sequence). V dropped 7 bases and J dropped 6; count of bases not matched to a gene: 5. The CDR3 DNA sequence: TGTGCCAGCAAAACTAGCGGGAGCGTCGAGCAGTACTTC. It specifies CASKTSGSVEQYF.

A note on this clonotype: Its ends do not fully match the called genes, so a read error is possible. The rearrangement joins TRBV9 to TRBJ1-1; possible D gene TRBD1, 6 bases. This CDR3 region has 16 residues. Germline CDR1 SGDLS, CDR2 YYNGEE. CDR3 sequence reads: CAGSAPRNRENTEAFF. CDR3 nucleotide sequence: TGTGCCGGCAGCGCACCCCGTAACAGGGAGAACACTGAAGCTTTCTTT.

This chain uses TRBV25-1 with TRBJ1-1, with D perhaps TRBD1 (6 bases). The length of the CDR3 is 12 residues. Trimming removed 6 bases at V and 1 base at J, with 6 bases between. Looked up from germline, CDR1 is MGHDK and CDR2 is SYGVNS. The CDR3 reads CASRGQNTEAFF. In DNA, the CDR3 is TGTGCCAGCAGGGGACAGAACACTGAAGCTTTCTTT.

This clonotype was found a few times. V and J are TRBV7-6 and TRBJ2-7; D unclear. Trimming shortened V by 0 bases and J by 2 bases, and 8 bases separated the two germline ends. This CDR3 is 14 amino acids long. Germline V gives CDR1 SGHVS, CDR2 FNYEAQ. CDR3 loop: CASSLALGTYEQYF. The DNA of the CDR3 is TGTGCCAGCAGCTTAGCGTTGGGGACCTACGAGCAGTACTTC. Full variable domain (missing parts from reference TRBV7-6 and TRBJ2-7): GAGVSQSPRYKVTKRGQDVALRCDPISGHVSLYWYRQALGQGPEFLTYFNYEAQQDKSGLPNDRFSAERPEGSISTLTIQRTEQRDSAMYRCASSLALGTYEQYFGPGTRLTVT.

This chain links TRBV7-6 with TRBJ2-7; no clear D. V dropped 1 base and J dropped 6 bases, with 10 bases sitting between them. From germline, CDR1 is SGHVS and CDR2 FNYEAQ. The CDR3 is made up of 13 amino acids. CDR3 amino acids: CASSLGGLGEQYF. DNA of the CDR3: TGTGCCAGCAGCTTAGGTGGGTTGGGCGAGCAGTACTTC.

The J gene is TRBJ1-5, the V gene TRBV5-5; a possible D gene is TRBD1 (5 bases). Germline CDR1 SGHKS, CDR2 YYEKEE (reference sequence). Trimming shortened V by 2 bases and J by 6 bases, and 15 bases separated the two germline ends. The CDR3 totals 15 residues. CDR3 coding DNA: TGTGCCAGCAGCTTTGCAGGGCGCGAAGGTCAGCCCCAGCATTTT. It specifies CASSFAGREGQPQHF.

The chain uses TRBV6-4 and TRBJ2-2; D not resolved. Deletions cut 3 bases from V and 6 bases from J, with 14 bases between. Germline assignment: CDR1 MRHNA and CDR2 SNTAGT. The CDR3 consists of 15 residues. The CDR3 protein is CASSENMLESGELFF. The CDR3 DNA reads as TGTGCCAGCAGTGAAAATATGTTGGAGTCCGGGGAGCTGTTTTTT.

The J gene is TRBJ1-1, the V gene TRBV7-4; TRBD1 might be the D (6 bases). V shed 5 bases and J shed 1 base, with 8 bases lying between them. The CDR3 extends over 13 amino acids. CDR1 is SGHVT and CDR2 is SQSDAQ in the germline V gene. CDR3 DNA sequence: TGTGCCAGCAGCCACAGGGAGAACACTGAAGCTTTCTTT. It translates to CASSHRENTEAFF.

This sequence joins TRBV29-1 and TRBJ2-7, with 9 bases fitting TRBD2. The CDR3 runs to 14 residues. The V gene's germline CDR1 is SQVTM and CDR2 ANQGSEA. J lost 7 bases, V lost 3 bases, and 10 bases had no gene match. The CDR3 loop reads CSVDGGGADQEQYF. In DNA, the CDR3 is TGCAGCGTTGATGGCGGGGGGGCCGATCAAGAGCAGTACTTC.

J is TRBJ2-7 and V is TRBV10-3; tentative D call: TRBD2 (6 bases). This CDR3 has 12 residues. V was clipped by 4 bases and J by 3 bases, with 7 bases between them. Germline loops: CDR1 ENHRY, CDR2 SYGVKD. In nucleotides, the CDR3 is TGTGCCATCAGTGGGCGGGGCTACGAGCAGTACTTC. Residues: CAISGRGYEQYF.

The V call is TRBV7-9, the J call TRBJ2-7, with TRBD1 matching 8 bases. Germline V gene sequence: CDR1 SEHNR, CDR2 FQNEAQ (reference sequence). The CDR3 is 13 residues long. J lost 10 bases, V lost 5 bases, and 10 bases had no gene match. The CDR3 DNA sequence: TGTGCCAGCAGCCTCGTCCCGGGACAGGATCAGTACTTC. Protein: CASSLVPGQDQYF.

This chain links TRBV19 with TRBJ2-3; D uncertain. Germline V gene sequence: CDR1 LNHDA, CDR2 SQIVND (reference sequence). This CDR3 region has 14 residues. The V and J ends lost 2 bases and 2 bases respectively, with 8 bases between them. The CDR3 DNA reads TGTGCCAGTAGTATAAGCCACGCCACAGATACGCAGTATTTT. Translation gives CASSISHATDTQYF. Filled out from reference TRBV19 and TRBJ2-3, the complete variable domain reads DGGITQSPKYLFRKEGQNVTLSCEQNLNHDAMYWYRQDPGQGLRLIYYSQIVNDFQKGDIAEGYSVSREKKESFPLTVTSAQKNPTAFYLCASSISHATDTQYFGPGTRLTVL.